This T cell receptor beta chain was identified during a study of cytomegalovirus exposure and HLA in healthy donors. Study context: When roughly 420 donors were genotyped, over 80% of them were found to fall in the Caucasian-associated ancestry cluster.

For this clone: Its cognate antigen is unknown.

PCR involved 60 Vbeta and 13 Jbeta primers. Method: immunoSEQ multiplex PCR; TCRdb's copy keeps in-frame clones and lacks some. The data contain roughly 160,000 clones, around nine tenths of them singletons. Study-wide findings and caveats: In vitro checks showed that three CMV-associated chains really do target CMV antigens. Most TCR sequences were rare, but some public TCRs occurred in many donors. Later, an analysis found that common viral pathogens appeared to be linked with several of the most significant clusters.

Trimming left V 1 base short and J 0 bases short, with 7 bases between. Germline CDR1 reads SGHRS; CDR2 reads YFSETQ. The CDR3 loop spans 14 amino acids. The chain joins TRBV5-1 to TRBJ1-2; a weak D match, TRBD1 (6 bases). The clonotype originates from a woman in her 30s in good health and CMV-seronegative. Sequenced sample: PBMCs. The CDR3 loop is CASSLTGTNYGYTF. CDR3 nucleotide sequence: TGCGCCAGCAGCTTGACAGGGACTAACTATGGCTACACCTTC.